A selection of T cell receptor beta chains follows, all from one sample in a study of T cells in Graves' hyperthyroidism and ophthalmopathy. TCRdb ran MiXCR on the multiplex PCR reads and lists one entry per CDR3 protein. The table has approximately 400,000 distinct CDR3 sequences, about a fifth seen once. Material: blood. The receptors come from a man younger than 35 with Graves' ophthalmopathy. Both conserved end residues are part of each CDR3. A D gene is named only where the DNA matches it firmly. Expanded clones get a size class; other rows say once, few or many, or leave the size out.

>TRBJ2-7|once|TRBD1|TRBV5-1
CASSLQGVSYEQYF
TGCGCCAGCAGCTTGCAGGGGGTCTCCTACGAGCAGTACTTC
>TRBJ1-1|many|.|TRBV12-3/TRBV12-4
CASSSQGNPVRRTEAFF
TGTGCCAGCAGTTCTCAGGGCAACCCTGTTCGGCGCACTGAAGCTTTCTTT
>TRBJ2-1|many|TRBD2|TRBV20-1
CSAQGTSGGNEQFF
TGCAGTGCCCAGGGGACTAGCGGGGGAAATGAGCAGTTCTTC
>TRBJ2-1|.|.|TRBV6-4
CASSDSAGSSYNEQFF
TGTGCCAGCAGTGACTCGGCGGGGAGCTCCTACAATGAGCAGTTCTTC
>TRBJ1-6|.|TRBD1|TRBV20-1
CSARDYDGTGATYNSPLHF
TGCAGTGCTAGAGATTATGATGGGACAGGGGCCACCTATAATTCACCCCTCCACTTT
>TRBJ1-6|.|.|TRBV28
CASSLLAGYNSPLHF
TGTGCCAGCAGTTTACTGGCGGGCTATAATTCACCCCTCCACTTT
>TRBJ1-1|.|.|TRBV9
CASSVVGSLNTEAFF
TGTGCCAGCAGCGTAGTGGGCAGCTTGAACACTGAAGCTTTCTTT
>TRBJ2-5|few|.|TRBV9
CASSLLEGGQTQYF
TGTGCCAGCAGCCTCCTGGAGGGTGGACAGACCCAGTACTTC
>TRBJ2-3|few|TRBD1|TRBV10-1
CASSEATGQGASGTQYF
TGCGCCAGCAGTGAGGCGACGGGACAGGGGGCTTCGGGTACGCAGTATTTT
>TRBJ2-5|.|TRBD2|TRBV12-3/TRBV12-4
CASSIGREDRETQYF
TGTGCCAGCAGTATTGGGCGGGAGGATCGAGAGACCCAGTACTTC
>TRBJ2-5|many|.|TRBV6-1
CASSEFFRGGETQYF
TGTGCCAGCAGCGAATTCTTCAGGGGCGGAGAGACCCAGTACTTC
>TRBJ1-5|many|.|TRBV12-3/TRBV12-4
CASSLRGPNQPQHF
TGTGCCAGCAGTTTGAGGGGTCCCAATCAGCCCCAGCATTTT
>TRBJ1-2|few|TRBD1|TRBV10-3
CAISSGTGGGYGYTF
TGTGCCATCAGCTCCGGGACAGGGGGCGGCTATGGCTACACCTTC
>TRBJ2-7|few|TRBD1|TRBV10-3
CAISGADRVPGEQYF
TGTGCCATCAGTGGGGCGGACAGGGTACCGGGGGAGCAGTACTTC
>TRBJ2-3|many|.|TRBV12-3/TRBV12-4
CASSSGGRSTDTQYF
TGTGCCAGCAGTTCCGGCGGGCGTAGCACAGATACGCAGTATTTT
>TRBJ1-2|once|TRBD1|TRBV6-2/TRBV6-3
CASSYSGQSNYGYTF
TGTGCCAGCAGTTACTCGGGACAGTCTAACTATGGCTACACCTTC
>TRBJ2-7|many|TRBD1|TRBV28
CASSFAGGSEQYF
TGTGCCAGCAGTTTTGCAGGGGGCAGCGAGCAGTACTTC
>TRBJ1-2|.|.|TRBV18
CASSSTDNYGYTF
TGTGCCAGCTCATCGACAGATAACTATGGCTACACCTTC
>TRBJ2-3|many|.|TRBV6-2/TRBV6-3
CASSYPGLLGTQYF
TGTGCCAGCAGTTACCCTGGACTACTGGGTACGCAGTATTTT
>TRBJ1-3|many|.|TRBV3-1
CASSRRAENTIYF
TGTGCCAGCAGCCGCAGGGCAGAAAACACCATATATTTT
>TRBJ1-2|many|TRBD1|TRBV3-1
CASSRSTGVRYGYTF
TGTGCCAGCAGCCGATCAACAGGGGTCCGCTATGGCTACACCTTC
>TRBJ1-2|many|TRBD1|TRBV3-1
CASSQADRGPYGYTF
TGTGCCAGCAGCCAAGCGGACAGGGGTCCCTATGGCTACACCTTC
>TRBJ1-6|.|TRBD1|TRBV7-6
CASSATTGVYNSPLHF
TGTGCCAGCAGCGCCACGACAGGGGTGTATAATTCACCCCTCCACTTT
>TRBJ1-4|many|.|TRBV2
CASSEGTQTNEKLFF
TGTGCCAGCAGTGAGGGGACACAGACTAATGAAAAACTGTTTTTT
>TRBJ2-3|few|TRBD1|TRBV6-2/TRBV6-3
CAGGQGEDSDTQYF
TGTGCCGGAGGACAGGGGGAAGACTCAGATACGCAGTATTTT
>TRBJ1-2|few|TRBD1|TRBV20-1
CSALTGNGYTF
TGCAGTGCTCTGACAGGGAATGGCTACACCTTC
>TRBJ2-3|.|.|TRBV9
CASSVGGGAEQYF
TGTGCCAGCAGCGTAGGGGGGGGCGCGGAGCAGTATTTT
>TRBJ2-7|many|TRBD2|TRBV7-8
CASSQGGTNSYEQYF
TGTGCCAGCAGCCAAGGTGGGACTAACTCCTACGAGCAGTACTTC
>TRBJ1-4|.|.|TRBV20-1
CSARGITDTEKLFF
TGCAGTGCTAGGGGTATCACGGACACTGAAAAACTGTTTTTT
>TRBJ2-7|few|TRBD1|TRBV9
CASSPPGQTYEQYF
TGTGCCAGCAGTCCGCCGGGACAGACCTACGAGCAGTACTTC
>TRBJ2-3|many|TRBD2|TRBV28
CASSLRVAGGFTDTQYF
TGTGCCAGCAGTTTGAGGGTAGCGGGAGGCTTCACAGATACGCAGTATTTT
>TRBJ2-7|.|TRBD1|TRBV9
CASSEGDRGYEQYF
TGTGCCAGCAGCGAGGGGGACAGGGGTTACGAGCAGTACTTC
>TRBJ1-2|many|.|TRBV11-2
CASSPREGDGYTF
TGTGCCAGCAGCCCCCGGGAGGGGGATGGCTACACCTTC
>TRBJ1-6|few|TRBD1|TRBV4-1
CASSQLQGAFGSPLHF
TGCGCCAGCAGCCAGCTACAGGGGGCGTTTGGTTCACCCCTCCACTTT
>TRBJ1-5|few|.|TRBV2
CASNRDTNQPQHF
TGTGCCAGCAACCGGGACACCAATCAGCCCCAGCATTTT
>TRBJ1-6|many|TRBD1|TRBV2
CASRGDRENSPLHF
TGTGCCAGCAGGGGGGACAGGGAGAATTCACCCCTCCACTTT
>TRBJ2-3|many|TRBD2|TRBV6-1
CASRLAGGSGDTQYF
TGTGCCAGTCGACTAGCGGGGGGGTCTGGAGATACGCAGTATTTT
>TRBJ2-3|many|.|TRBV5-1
CASSVEGGSTDTQYF
TGCGCCAGCAGCGTAGAGGGGGGAAGCACAGATACGCAGTATTTT
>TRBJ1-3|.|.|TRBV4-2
CASSQGEHSGNTIYF
TGTGCCAGCAGCCAAGGGGAACACTCTGGAAACACCATATATTTT
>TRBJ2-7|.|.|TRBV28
CASAPSTLLREQYF
TGTGCCAGCGCTCCCTCAACACTCCTACGCGAGCAGTACTTC
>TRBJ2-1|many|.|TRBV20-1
CGWFYNEQFF
TGCGGATGGTTCTACAATGAGCAGTTCTTC
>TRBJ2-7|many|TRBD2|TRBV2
CASSGGLAPAYEQYF
TGTGCCAGCAGTGGGGGACTAGCGCCCGCCTACGAGCAGTACTTC
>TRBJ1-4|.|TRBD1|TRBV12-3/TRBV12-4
CASSTWTGRSEKLFF
TGTGCCAGCAGTACGTGGACAGGGAGGAGTGAAAAACTGTTTTTT
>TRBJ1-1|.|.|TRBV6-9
CASSYLGSDEAFF
TGTGCCAGCAGTTATCTCGGATCTGACGAAGCTTTCTTT
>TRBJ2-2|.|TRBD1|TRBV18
CASSREQGQYTGELFF
TGTGCCAGCTCACGAGAACAGGGGCAATACACCGGGGAGCTGTTTTTT
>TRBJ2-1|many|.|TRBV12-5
CASGLGRYNEQFF
TGTGCTAGTGGTTTGGGCCGCTACAATGAGCAGTTCTTC
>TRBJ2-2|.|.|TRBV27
CASRLAPGELFF
TGTGCCAGCAGACTAGCTCCCGGGGAGCTGTTTTTT
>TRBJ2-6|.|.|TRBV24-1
CATSDLRDTGANVLTF
TGTGCCACCAGTGATTTGCGGGACACCGGGGCCAACGTCCTGACTTTC
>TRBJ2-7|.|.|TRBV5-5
CASSHRDIPYEQYF
TGTGCCAGCAGCCACCGGGACATCCCCTACGAGCAGTACTTC
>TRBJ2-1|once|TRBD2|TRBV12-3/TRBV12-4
CASSLDLAGDMEQFF
TGTGCCAGCAGTTTAGATCTAGCGGGGGATATGGAGCAGTTCTTC
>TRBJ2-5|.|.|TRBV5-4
CASSLAYQLEEEETQYF
TGTGCCAGCAGCTTGGCCTATCAATTGGAGGAAGAAGAGACCCAGTACTTC
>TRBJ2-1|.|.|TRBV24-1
CATSATGPYNEQFF
TGTGCCACCAGTGCGACGGGACCGTACAATGAGCAGTTCTTC
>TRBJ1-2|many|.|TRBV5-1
CASSLDRSGYTF
TGCGCCAGCAGCTTGGACAGGAGCGGCTACACCTTC